Sequencing of this T cell receptor (beta chain) was carried out in a study of response to subunit inactivated influenza vaccine. TCRdb itself ran the RT-PCR reads through MiXCR, one entry per CDR3 protein. The sample includes some 850,000 distinct CDR3 sequences, approximately 17% seen only once; the top ten take 11%. CDR3 length: 15 residues. CDR1 SGHRS and CDR2 YFSETQ come from the germline V gene. Unmatched junction bases numbered 8, after V lost 2 bases and J lost 5 bases. The TCR comes from a middle-aged man who received an inactivated influenza vaccine. The chain carries TRBV5-1 and TRBJ2-5; 8 nucleotides agree with TRBD1. This material consisted of PBMCs from blood, taken roughly 5 days after vaccination. The CDR3 sequence: CASSLRTGNLETQYF. The CDR3 DNA reads TGCGCCAGCAGCTTACGGACAGGGAATTTGGAGACCCAGTACTTC.